This T cell receptor beta chain was identified during a study of blood T cell repertoires in COVID-19. Study overall: The United States, Italy and Spain were the sources of the acute and convalescent COVID-19 samples. T cells, B-cell-depleted T cells, or PBMCs supplied cDNA or gDNA.

Original processing methods: Nucleated cell number was recorded as an estimate derived from reference gene primer amplification. Profiling relied on immunoSEQ multiplex PCR, and the TCRdb table lists in-frame clones only, not all of them. The DNA gave D and trimming, while V, J and clone size come from that table. The table includes about 62,000 clones, roughly 90% detected once. The clonotype originates from an elderly woman with acute or convalescent COVID-19. Source material: peripheral blood.

The CDR3: CASSQGQGSYNEQFF. CDR3 in DNA: TGTGCCAGCAGCCAAGGGCAGGGAAGTTACAATGAGCAGTTCTTC. The chain joins TRBV3-1 (or the pseudogene TRBV3-2) to TRBJ2-1; weak D call: TRBD1 (5 bases). Trimming shortened V by 1 base and J by 4 bases, and 11 bases separated the two germline ends. Germline V CDR1 and CDR2: LGHDT, YNNKEL (reference sequence). The CDR3 totals 15 residues.